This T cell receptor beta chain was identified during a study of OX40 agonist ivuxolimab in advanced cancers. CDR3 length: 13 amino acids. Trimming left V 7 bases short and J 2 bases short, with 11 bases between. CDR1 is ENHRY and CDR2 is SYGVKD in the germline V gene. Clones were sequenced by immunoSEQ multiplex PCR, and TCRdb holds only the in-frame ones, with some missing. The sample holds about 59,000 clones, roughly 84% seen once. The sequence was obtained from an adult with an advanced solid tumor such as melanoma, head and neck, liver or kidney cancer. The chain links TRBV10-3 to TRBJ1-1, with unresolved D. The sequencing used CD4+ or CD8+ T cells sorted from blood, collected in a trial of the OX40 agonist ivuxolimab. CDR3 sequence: CAINLAVNTEAFF. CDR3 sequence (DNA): TGTGCCATCAACCTGGCCGTCAACACTGAAGCTTTCTTT.